One and the same sample provided the 5 T cell receptor beta chains below, sequenced in a study of blood T cells in healthy people across ages. Then a second PCR, running roughly 6 to 11 cycles, was carried out with a sample-barcoded 5' primer and a J-beta primer mix. TCRdb used MiXCR to reprocess the 5' RACE reads, holding one entry per CDR3 protein. Found here are under 750,000 distinct CDR3 sequences, 40% to 50% of them singletons; the top ten hold about 22%. Material for sequencing was blood. All receptors come from a man aged 80 or over in good health.

This clonotype was seen more than once but under ten times. V and J are TRBV12-3 or TRBV12-4 and TRBJ1-1; D gene ambiguous. The CDR3 totals 11 residues. The germline V and J ends were trimmed by 6 bases and 6 bases, with 8 bases remaining between them. CDR3 loop: CASRITAEAFF. DNA of the CDR3: TGTGCCAGCAGGATAACGGCTGAAGCTTTCTTT.

The CDR3: CASSGTSGTQETQYF. CDR3 bases: TGCGCCAGCAGTGGGACTAGCGGGACTCAAGAGACCCAGTACTTC. The chain recombines TRBV10-2 with TRBJ2-5; 12 nucleotides line up with TRBD2. Germline-derived CDR1 and CDR2 are WSHSY and SAAADI. The CDR3 covers 15 residues. V gave up 4 bases and J gave up 2 bases; unmatched junction bases: 2.

Here the CDR3 reads CASSITGTYFWEGLLYTQYF. CDR3 DNA sequence: TGTGCCAGCAGTATAACCGGGACTTATTTTTGGGAGGGTCTTTTGTATACGCAGTATTTT. The V gene is TRBV28, the J gene TRBJ2-3; 7 bases agree with TRBD2. J was trimmed by 7 bases and V by 5 bases; bases with no gene match: 27. This CDR3 spans 20 amino acids. CDR1 MDHEN and CDR2 SYDVKM come from the germline V gene.

This clonotype was recorded once. This sequence joins TRBV5-1 and TRBJ2-7; TRBD1 is a possible D gene (6 bases). The germline V gene encodes CDR1 SGHRS and CDR2 YFSETQ. Trimming took off 1 base at V and 6 bases at J, with 14 bases between the two ends. The CDR3 contains 14 residues. This CDR3 reads CASSLNRQGREQYF. CDR3 in DNA: TGCGCCAGCAGCTTGAACAGGCAGGGGCGCGAGCAGTACTTC.

The gene calls are TRBV7-2 and TRBJ2-3; D may be TRBD2 (6 bases). Germline V CDR1 and CDR2: SGHTA, FQGNSA. This CDR3 is 16 amino acids long. Trimming removed 3 bases from V and 1 base from J, with 14 bases in between. CDR3 amino acids: CASSFTGGTGTDTQYF. CDR3 DNA sequence: TGTGCCAGCAGCTTTACTGGCGGGACGGGCACAGATACGCAGTATTTT.